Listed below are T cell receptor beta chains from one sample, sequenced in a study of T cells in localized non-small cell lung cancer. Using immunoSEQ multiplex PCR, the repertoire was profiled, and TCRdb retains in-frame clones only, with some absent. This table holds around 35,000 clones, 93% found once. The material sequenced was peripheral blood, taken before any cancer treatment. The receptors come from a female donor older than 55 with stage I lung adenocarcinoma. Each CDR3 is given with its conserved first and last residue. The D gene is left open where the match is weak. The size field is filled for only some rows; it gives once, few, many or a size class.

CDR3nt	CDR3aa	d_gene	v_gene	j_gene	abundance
TGTGCCAGCAGTGAAACAGGGGTAGGCACAGATACGCAGTATTTT	CASSETGVGTDTQYF	TRBD1	TRBV28	TRBJ2-3	-
TGTGCCAGCAGTTCTTGGGGACAGGGATATGGCTACACCTTC	CASSSWGQGYGYTF	TRBD1	TRBV6-5	TRBJ1-2	-
TGTGCTTCGACTAGCGGGAGATTCGGGGAGCTGTTTTTT	CASTSGRFGELFF	TRBD2	TRBV7-2	TRBJ2-2	-
TGTGCCAGCAGCCGAAGAGGCACAGATACGCAGTATTTT	CASSRRGTDTQYF	-	TRBV11-3	TRBJ2-3	-
TGTGCCAGCAATCCGGGACAGGCATCCTACAATGAGCAGTTCTTC	CASNPGQASYNEQFF	TRBD1	TRBV7-9	TRBJ2-1	-
TGTGCCAGCAGCCGGCGCGGACTAGCGCCGAATGAGCAGTTCTTC	CASSRRGLAPNEQFF	TRBD2	TRBV5-6	TRBJ2-1	-
TGTGCCAGCAGCTACGGGGGTAGCGTGAAGGGAGAGCAGTTCTTC	CASSYGGSVKGEQFF	-	TRBV7-9	TRBJ2-1	-
TGTGCCAGCTTGGGACAGTTGAACACCGGGGAGCTGTTTTTT	CASLGQLNTGELFF	TRBD1	TRBV2	TRBJ2-2	once
TGTGCCAGCAGTGATAGGATTAGGCAGGGAGAAAACATTCAGTACTTC	CASSDRIRQGENIQYF	-	TRBV25-1	TRBJ2-4	-
TGTGCCAGCAGCTTAGTGGGTGCTAGGAATGAAAAACTGTTTTTT	CASSLVGARNEKLFF	-	TRBV7-8	TRBJ1-4	-